This TCR beta chain was profiled in a study of a mutant IDH1 vaccine in newly diagnosed glioma. Whole-study context: Vaccination was launched 4-6 weeks after radiotherapy alone, or with temozolomide cycles.

TCRdb's copy holds only in-frame clones and misses some; the assay was immunoSEQ multiplex PCR. There are about 29,000 clones in the sample; 75% to 90% occur only once, and around 8% lies in the top ten. In its sample, this clone was seen once. Its antigen remains unidentified. Time point described: week 23, last vaccination. The vaccine gave 300 ug of a 20-mer mutant IDH1 peptide subcutaneously per dose. V lost 5 bases and J lost 0, with 12 bases in between. CDR1 and CDR2 from the germline V gene are SGHNT and YYREEE (reference sequence). The CDR3 covers 14 residues. The sample in question was PBMCs, obtained from a glioma patient whose treatment included an IDH1 peptide vaccine. The chain has TRBV5-4 and TRBJ2-7; the D gene is possibly TRBD1 (6 bases). This clonotype was sampled from a woman younger than 35 with glioma. The CDR3 protein is CASRDRRSSYEQYF. In DNA form, the CDR3 reads TGTGCCAGCAGAGACAGGAGAAGCTCCTACGAGCAGTACTTC.